This entry concerns a single TCR beta chain. It was during active infection that Seattle patients were enrolled and then longitudinally followed. These data belong to a study of blood T cell repertoires in COVID-19. Study summary: There were acute and convalescent COVID-19 samples, and they came from the United States, Italy and Spain. T cells, B-cell-depleted T cells, or PBMCs supplied cDNA or gDNA.

Germline V CDR1 and CDR2: MGHRA, YSYEKL. Trimming removed 3 bases from V and 4 bases from J, with 8 bases in between. There are 13 residues in the CDR3. Profiled with immunoSEQ multiplex PCR; TCRdb holds only in-frame clones, not every one. The data show hundreds of thousands of clones, around 86% seen once. V is TRBV4-1 and J is TRBJ2-3, with a possible D match to TRBD1 (6 bases). The TCR was taken from a woman aged 45 to 65 with COVID-19, enrolled during active disease. Sequencing was carried out using peripheral blood. The CDR3 coding sequence is TGCGCCAGCAGCCAGGGGGCGTCAGATACGCAGTATTTT. Protein sequence: CASSQGASDTQYF.